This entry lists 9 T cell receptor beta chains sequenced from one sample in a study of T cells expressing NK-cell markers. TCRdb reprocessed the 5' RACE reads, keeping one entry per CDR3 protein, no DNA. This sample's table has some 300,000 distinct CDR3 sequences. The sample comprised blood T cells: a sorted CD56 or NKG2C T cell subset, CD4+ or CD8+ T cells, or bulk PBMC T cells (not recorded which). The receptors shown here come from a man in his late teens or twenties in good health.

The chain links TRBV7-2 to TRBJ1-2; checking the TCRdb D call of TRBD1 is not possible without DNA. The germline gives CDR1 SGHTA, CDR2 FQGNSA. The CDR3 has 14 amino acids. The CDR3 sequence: CASSLDRDGGGYTF.

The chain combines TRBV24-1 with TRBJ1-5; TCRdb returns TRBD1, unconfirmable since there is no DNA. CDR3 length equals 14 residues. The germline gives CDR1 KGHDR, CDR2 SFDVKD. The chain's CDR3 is CATEGADRNQPQHF.

This chain's CDR3 is CSVQGAVTRGDTQYF. This chain connects TRBV29-1 to TRBJ2-3; TCRdb outputs TRBD1, but without DNA this stays unchecked. Per germline, CDR1 SQVTM and CDR2 ANQGSEA. The CDR3 has 15 residues.

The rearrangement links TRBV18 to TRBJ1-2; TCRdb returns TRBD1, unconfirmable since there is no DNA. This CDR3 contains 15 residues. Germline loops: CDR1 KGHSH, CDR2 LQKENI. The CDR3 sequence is CASSPTGGVNYGYTF.

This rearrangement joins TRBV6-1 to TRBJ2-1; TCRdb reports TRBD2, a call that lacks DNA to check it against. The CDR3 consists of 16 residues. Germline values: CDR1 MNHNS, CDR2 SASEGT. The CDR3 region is CASKKGPRGSYNEQFF.

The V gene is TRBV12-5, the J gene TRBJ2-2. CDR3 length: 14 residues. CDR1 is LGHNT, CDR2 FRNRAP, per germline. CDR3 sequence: CASSALVNTGELFF. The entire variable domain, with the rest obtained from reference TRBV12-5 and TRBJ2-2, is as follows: DARVTQTPRHKVTEMGQEVTMRCQPILGHNTVFWYRQTMMQGLELLAYFRNRAPLDDSGMPKDRFSAEMPDATLATLKIQPSEPRDSAVYFCASSALVNTGELFFGEGSRLTVL.

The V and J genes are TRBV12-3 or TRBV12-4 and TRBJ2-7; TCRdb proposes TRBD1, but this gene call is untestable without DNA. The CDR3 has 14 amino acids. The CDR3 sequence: CASSWGGLIYEQYF.

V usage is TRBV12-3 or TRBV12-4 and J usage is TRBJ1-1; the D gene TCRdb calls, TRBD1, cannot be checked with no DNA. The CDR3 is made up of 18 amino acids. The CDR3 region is CASSLVGTGGIMNTEAFF.

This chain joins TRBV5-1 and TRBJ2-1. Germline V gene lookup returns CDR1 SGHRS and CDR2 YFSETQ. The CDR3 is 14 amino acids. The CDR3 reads CASSFDSSYNEQFF.